This T cell receptor (beta chain) came from a study of blood T cells in healthy people across ages. General observations from the study: PBMCs were not sorted, which prevented a conclusive comparison of naive versus antigen-experienced cells. Unknown CMV status may confound age-related changes in expanded clones.

The CDR3 has 16 amino acids. V lost 4 bases, J lost 3 bases, and 7 bases stayed unmatched. The amount of total RNA extracted per sample was at least 5 micrograms. Turning to this clonotype: The antigen remains unidentified.

PCR was performed a second time for about 7 to 11 cycles using a sample-barcoded 5' primer and a J-beta primer mix. TCRdb independently ran MiXCR on the 5' RACE reads; one entry per CDR3 protein. The repertoire includes some 750,000 distinct CDR3 sequences, approximately 21% of them detected once, and about 22% sits in the top ten. The clonotype originates from a man between 70 and 80 years old in good health. Sample: blood. The chain has TRBV23-1 and TRBJ2-1; 9 nucleotides match TRBD1. TRBV23-1 belongs to the ORF category, with a function that is uncertain. CDR3 in DNA: TGCGCCAGCAGTCGTTCCGGGACAGGGTACTACAATGAGCAGTTCTTC. Translated, it gives CASSRSGTGYYNEQFF.